Below are 7 T cell receptor beta chains sequenced from a single sample in a study of regulatory T cells in long-lasting Graves disease. As for time point: newly diagnosed GD, antithyroid drugs for less than 3 months. Preparation of the TCR library used RNA extracted from PBMCs. TCR beta libraries were built with iRepertoire HTBI primers and Arm-PCR of CDR3 regions. TCRdb reprocessed the multiplex PCR reads with MiXCR, giving one entry per CDR3 protein. The sample has around 250,000 distinct CDR3 sequences, 18% seen once. These data are also associated with another study on T cells in Graves' hyperthyroidism and ophthalmopathy.

This material consisted of peripheral blood mononuclear cells (PBMCs), taken at new diagnosis, from a patient treated with antithyroid drugs. The receptors come from a woman in her twenties or thirties with Graves disease.

Regarding this clonotype: A much larger clone lies a single base off, so this may be a read error. The chain uses TRBV6-2 or TRBV6-3 and TRBJ2-1; 11 bases are a match to TRBD2. Germline V CDR1 and CDR2: MNHEY, SVGEGT. The CDR3 loop spans 19 amino acids. The CDR3 nucleotides read TGTGCCAGCAGTGAGCGGCTAGCGGGGGGCCCGAGCTCCTACAATGAGCATTTCTTC. This sequence encodes CASSERLAGGPSSYNEHFF.

Notes on this clonotype: A read error is likely, as this CDR3 ends without the conserved phenylalanine or tryptophan. The chain carries TRBV9 and TRBJ2-1; TRBD1 is a possible D gene (5 bases). This CDR3 has 15 amino acids. Germline CDR1 reads SGDLS; CDR2 reads YYNGEE. With 4 bases removed from V and 1 base from J, the gap between germline ends came to 12 bases. The CDR3, as DNA: TGTGCCAGCAGCCATTCGACAGCATCCTACAATGAGCAGTTCTTA. Translated, it gives CASSHSTASYNEQFL.

This clonotype has a single count. The V and J genes are TRBV20-1 and TRBJ2-5; 8 bases fit TRBD2. Losses at the gene ends were 0 bases for V and 2 bases for J; bases not matched to a gene: 8. CDR1 and CDR2 (germline): DFQATT, SNEGSKA (reference sequence). This CDR3 region has 16 residues. The chain's CDR3 is CSARDQLRGGQETQYF. Here the CDR3 DNA reads TGCAGTGCTAGAGACCAACTCCGCGGGGGGCAAGAGACCCAGTACTTC.

At least ten counts were recorded for this clonotype. The chain employs TRBV13 and TRBJ1-2, with TRBD1 matching 12 bases. Germline V gene lookup returns CDR1 PRHDT and CDR2 FYEKMQ (reference sequence). V lost 3 bases, J lost 6 bases, and 5 bases stayed unmatched. CDR3 size: 15 residues. CDR3: CASSFRDRGRNGYTF. The CDR3 region has the DNA TGTGCCAGCAGCTTCCGGGACAGGGGGCGGAATGGCTACACCTTC.

This clonotype has at least ten counts. This chain connects TRBV5-1 to TRBJ1-1; no definite D call. Between the trimmed V and J ends, which lost 2 bases and 8 bases, there was a span of 13 bases. Looked up from germline, CDR1 is SGHRS and CDR2 is YFSETQ. The CDR3 is 13 residues long. CDR3 in DNA: TGCGCCAGCAGCTTCGGACCGGGCCAGGAAGCTTTCTTT. Translating gives CASSFGPGQEAFF.

The sample holds many counts of this clonotype. The rearrangement joins TRBV4-2 to TRBJ1-2, with D possibly TRBD1 on 5 matching bases. The CDR3 is 17 amino acids. Germline V lookup: CDR1 LGHNA, CDR2 YNFKEQ. The germline V and J ends were trimmed by 0 bases and 1 base, with 15 bases remaining between them. CDR3 sequence (DNA): TGTGCCAGCAGCCAAGATGTTAGGACAAGGAATAACTATGGCTACACCTTC. It encodes CASSQDVRTRNNYGYTF.

The chain couples TRBV12-5 to TRBJ1-2; D ambiguous. The CDR3 totals 15 residues. In germline, CDR1 is LGHNT, CDR2 FRNRAP. V lost 5 bases, J lost 2 bases, and 15 bases lay in between. The CDR3 DNA reads as TGTGCTAGTGGTCCCTCTCCGAAGGACAACTATGGCTACACCTTC. Translation gives CASGPSPKDNYGYTF.